What follows describes a single T cell receptor (beta chain). The data were obtained in a study of T cell changes during pregnancy in multiple sclerosis. Some clones are missing from TCRdb's copy, which holds only in-frame ones; the method was immunoSEQ multiplex PCR. Of around 110,000 clones detected, roughly 90% appear once; the ten largest clones hold less than 0.9%. This clonotype was obtained from a female donor in good health, enrolled as a control in a pregnancy study. This material consisted of peripheral blood, taken in the third trimester of pregnancy.

For the CDR3, the DNA is TGTGCCTGGAGTGTTGGTAGCGGGGGCCACTCTGGGGCCAACGTCCTGACTTTC. It specifies CAWSVGSGGHSGANVLTF. The chain joins TRBV30 to TRBJ2-6, with 9 positions matching TRBD2. This CDR3 is 18 amino acids long. Germline V gene data show CDR1 as GTSNPN and CDR2 as SVGIG (reference sequence). The V and J ends lost 0 bases and 0 bases, in that order; junction bases with no gene match: 6.